This T cell receptor (beta chain) was identified during a study of cytomegalovirus exposure and HLA in healthy donors. Looked up from germline, CDR1 is MNHNS and CDR2 is SASEGT. The CDR3 consists of 12 residues. V lost 2 bases and J 12 bases, leaving 14 bases between the germline ends. PCR employed 60 Vbeta and 13 Jbeta primers. The repertoire was sequenced with immunoSEQ multiplex PCR; TCRdb's copy has only in-frame clones and lacks some. This listing includes about 140,000 clones. V is TRBV6-1 and J is TRBJ2-7; TRBD2 is a possible D gene (5 bases). Source material: PBMCs. The sequence came from a woman between 18 and 30 years old in good health and CMV-seronegative. Written as DNA, the CDR3 is TGTGCCAGCAGTGAAATTGGGAGCAGGCCGTACTTC. Amino acid sequence: CASSEIGSRPYF.